The TCR beta chain described here comes from a study of T-cell reconstitution after alpha-beta-depleted transplantation in children. The study, taken as a whole, reports: Two months or so post-transplant, alpha-beta T cells reportedly derived from several hundred expanded graft clones. Recipient T cells and thymic progenitors that survived gave rise to the high TCRbeta diversity observed at day 60 in some patients. Among T cells one year after transplant, newly produced cells accounted for most counts and diversity.

This clonotype was counted a few times. Its cognate antigen is unknown. This CDR3 is 17 amino acids long. The V gene's germline CDR1 is MGHRA and CDR2 YSYEKL. Trimming cost V 1 base and J 8 bases; bases outside gene matches: 10. Unique molecular identifiers were built into the TCRbeta library. TCRdb re-called the PCR reads with MiXCR, one entry per CDR3 protein. Of hundreds of thousands of distinct CDR3 sequences listed, 15% to 20% are singletons. The specimen comprised PBMCs, mostly from graft donor cells, sampled 360 days after TCRalphabeta/CD19-depleted stem cell transplant. This sequence joins TRBV4-1 and TRBJ2-4; 11 bases are shared with TRBD1. The receptor's source is a male patient under 10 years old who had a stem cell transplant for acute lymphoblastic leukemia, so the T cells may come from the graft donor. CDR3 DNA: TGCGCCAGCAGCCAAGCCCCTGGGGACAGGGGGGTTTACATTCAGTACTTC. Its translation: CASSQAPGDRGVYIQYF.